This T cell receptor (beta chain) was profiled in a study of cytomegalovirus exposure and HLA in healthy donors. The study's findings and limits: Relative to equally common others, HLA-associated TCR beta chains showed greater clonal expansion in a later analysis. Roughly uniform depth of sequencing across donors was assumed in presence/absence analyses. Per published reports, the classifier diagnosed cytomegalovirus status with high specificity and sensitivity.

The CDR3 runs to 14 residues. Per the germline V gene, CDR1 is SGHDT and CDR2 is YYEEEE. The V and J ends lost 0 bases and 7 bases respectively, with 8 bases between them. To note about this clone: The antigen is undetermined.

Primers: 60 Vbeta forward and 13 Jbeta reverse. Assay: immunoSEQ multiplex PCR; the TCRdb copy retains only in-frame clones and omits some. The repertoire holds about 150,000 clones, with about 64% as singletons. This clonotype was sampled from a woman in her 30s in good health and CMV-seropositive. Material: PBMCs. V usage is TRBV5-6 and J usage is TRBJ1-6, with a tentative D call TRBD1 (6 bases). The CDR3 sequence is CASSLGQANSPLHF. For the CDR3, the DNA is TGTGCCAGCAGCTTGGGACAGGCGAATTCACCCCTCCACTTT. The full variable domain, in which reference TRBV5-6 and TRBJ1-6 provide the parts outside the CDR3, is DAGVTQSPTHLIKTRGQQVTLRCSPKSGHDTVSWYQQALGQGPQFIFQYYEEEERQRGNFPDRFSGHQFPNYSSELNVNALLLGDSALYLCASSLGQANSPLHFGNGTRLTVT.